The source of this TCR beta chain is a study of response to subunit inactivated influenza vaccine. Study-wide points: Only a handful of new T cells, the authors suggested, are recruited with each seasonal influenza vaccination.

Turning to this clonotype: No antigen is known for it.

TCRdb reprocessed the RT-PCR reads with MiXCR, giving one entry per CDR3 protein. This table has approximately 200,000 distinct CDR3 sequences, roughly an eighth appearing once. Sequenced here: CD8+ T cells sorted from PBMCs, sampled about 5 days after vaccination. This clonotype originated in a man aged 50-59 years who received an inactivated influenza vaccine.

The CDR3 spells CASSQLLAGSYEQYF. The CDR3, as DNA: TGCGCCAGCAGCCAGTTACTAGCGGGCTCGTACGAGCAGTACTTC. The chain has TRBV4-1 and TRBJ2-7; 9 bases map to TRBD2. Germline V gives CDR1 MGHRA, CDR2 YSYEKL. The V segment lost 3 bases and the J segment 4 bases; nucleotides outside the gene matches: 7. This CDR3 is built from 15 residues.